This note documents a single T cell receptor (beta chain) sequence. The target antigen is unknown. The sample comes from a study of blood T cells in healthy people across ages. Study results and limitations: Expanded clonotype changes were possibly confounded by unknown donor CMV status. Estimates of total diversity, which came from one million sequenced T cells, were considered to be underestimates. Among T cells, TCR beta diversity per million cells dropped roughly linearly as age rose.

Combining a sample-barcoded 5' primer with a J-beta primer mix, a second PCR ran for 7 to 11 cycles. TCRdb called the 5' RACE reads again in MiXCR, with one record for every CDR3 protein. Found here are about 1.6 million distinct CDR3 sequences, 30% to 35% of them singletons; the top ten hold roughly 12%. Germline assignment: CDR1 LGHDT and CDR2 YNNKEL (reference sequence). Trimming left V 2 bases short and J 6 bases short, with 8 bases between. The CDR3 covers 14 residues. Donors were systemically healthy Caucasian individuals from Russia aged roughly 6 to 90 years. The TCR comes from a woman aged 25 to 45 in good health. This chain uses TRBV3-1 with TRBJ1-6; no clear D. Source material: blood. The CDR3 nucleotides read TGTGCCAGCAGCCAACTACGGGTTAATTCACCCCTCCACTTT. This gives the protein CASSQLRVNSPLHF.